The clone carrying this T cell receptor beta chain has at least ten counts. Its antigen is unidentified. For repertoire sequencing, the TCR beta CDR3 regions were amplified from RNA transcripts. First-round RT-PCR with HTBI primers preceded a second-round multiplex PCR. Using its own MiXCR run on the multiplex PCR reads, TCRdb lists one record per CDR3 protein. The table has fewer than 600,000 distinct CDR3 sequences, about an eighth seen once. This entry belongs to a study of Graves' ophthalmopathy and Graves' hyperthyroidism. PBMCs were isolated from a roughly 9.6 ml sample of fresh peripheral blood. Study observations and caveats: For predicting ophthalmopathy progression, the model had around 64% sensitivity and 72.22% specificity.

V was trimmed by 0 bases and J by 3 bases, leaving 11 bases between them. The CDR3 is 15 residues long. Looked up from germline, CDR1 is ENHRY and CDR2 is SYGVKD. Sequencing was performed on blood. This chain uses TRBV10-3 with TRBJ1-2; D is unresolved. The sequence was collected from a woman aged 30 to 39 with Graves' ophthalmopathy. CDR3 sequence: CAISESSGLYYGYTF. Here the CDR3 DNA reads TGTGCCATCAGTGAGTCGAGTGGGCTGTACTATGGCTACACCTTC.